This TCR beta chain emerged from a study of blood T cell repertoires in COVID-19. Study-level information: Sites in the United States, Italy and Spain provided acute and convalescent COVID-19 samples.

From germline, CDR1 is MNHNS and CDR2 SASEGT. Trimming shortened V by 0 bases and J by 2 bases, and 8 bases separated the two germline ends. CDR3 length equals 15 residues. This clone was seen more than once but under ten times. Original processing methods: By means of reference gene primer amplification, nucleated cell counts were estimated. The table came from immunoSEQ multiplex PCR; TCRdb's copy has only in-frame clones and leaves some out. That table is the source of V, J and clone size, and D and trimming were worked out from the DNA. The table shows a few hundred thousand clones, with around four fifths occurring only once.

This receptor was identified in a man in his sixties with acute or convalescent COVID-19. Source material: peripheral blood. The chain recombines TRBV6-1 with TRBJ2-1; no reliable D call. CDR3 DNA: TGTGCCAGCAGTGAAGCTGAGTCCGCCTACAATGAGCAGTTCTTC. Amino acid sequence: CASSEAESAYNEQFF.